The 11 T cell receptor beta chains presented below share a single source sample, sequenced in a study of early T cells in non-severe SARS-CoV-2 infection. TCRdb fed the 5' RACE reads into MiXCR, producing one record per CDR3 protein. The sample has tens of thousands of distinct CDR3 sequences; about 11% are singletons. The sample consisted of whole blood, taken at baseline. Receptors originate from an adult who was a healthcare worker with PCR-confirmed SARS-CoV-2 infection or an uninfected control (not recorded which).

In this sample, this clonotype turned up many times. Here the CDR3 DNA reads TGTGCCAGCAGCCTGGACAGGGACGAGCAGTACTTC. Its translation: CASSLDRDEQYF. The rearrangement uses TRBV3-1 and TRBJ2-7, with 8 nucleotides matching TRBD1. Germline V CDR1 and CDR2: LGHDT, YNNKEL (reference sequence). V was clipped by 4 bases and J by 5 bases; unmatched bases: 1. The CDR3 has 12 amino acids.

A few counts support this clonotype. This rearrangement joins TRBV13 to TRBJ1-1; perhaps TRBD1 as D (6 bases). Germline V gene data show CDR1 as PRHDT and CDR2 as FYEKMQ (reference sequence). The germline V and J ends were trimmed by 3 bases and 6 bases, with 14 bases remaining between them. There are 14 residues in the CDR3. The CDR3 is CASSFRGAVAEAFF. CDR3 nucleotides: TGTGCCAGCAGCTTCCGGGGGGCGGTCGCTGAAGCTTTCTTT.

This clonotype was seen at least ten times. This chain links TRBV13 with TRBJ2-4; D remains unclear. The CDR3 loop spans 14 amino acids. V was pared by 3 bases and J by 5 bases, with 11 bases between. Germline V CDR1 and CDR2: PRHDT, FYEKMQ (reference sequence). The CDR3 DNA reads TGTGCCAGCAGCTTCGGTGCCCTAGAAAACATTCAGTACTTC. Its translation: CASSFGALENIQYF.

This clonotype showed up many times. The genes are TRBV6-5 and TRBJ1-1, with 8 bases fitting TRBD1. V shed 5 bases and J 6 bases; nucleotides not matched to a gene: 5. This CDR3 comprises 13 residues. Germline-derived CDR1 and CDR2 are MNHEY and SVGAGI. CDR3: CASSTQGAPEAFF. The CDR3 DNA is TGTGCCAGCAGTACGCAGGGGGCACCTGAAGCTTTCTTT.

V usage is TRBV19 and J usage is TRBJ2-2, with 12 bases that match TRBD2. The CDR3 has 15 amino acids. Germline values: CDR1 LNHDA, CDR2 SQIVND (reference sequence). V trimming: 7 bases; J trimming: 4 bases; junction bases outside the gene matches: 4. The CDR3 region is CASTRLAGATGELFF. CDR3 bases: TGTGCCAGTACCCGACTAGCGGGGGCCACCGGGGAGCTGTTTTTT. Full variable domain (remainder filled in from reference TRBV19 and TRBJ2-2): DGGITQSPKYLFRKEGQNVTLSCEQNLNHDAMYWYRQDPGQGLRLIYYSQIVNDFQKGDIAEGYSVSREKKESFPLTVTSAQKNPTAFYLCASTRLAGATGELFFGEGSRLTVL.

This clonotype turned up a few times. J is TRBJ2-3 and V is TRBV6-5; tentatively, D is TRBD1 or TRBD2 (6 bases each). The V end was cut by 6 bases, the J end by 2 bases, with 15 bases between. Germline-derived CDR1 and CDR2 are MNHEY and SVGAGI. This CDR3 contains 15 residues. For the CDR3, the DNA is TGTGCCAGCAGCTCCGTCCGGGGGCTCACAGATACGCAGTATTTT. Translating it yields CASSSVRGLTDTQYF.

The table lists this clonotype with many counts. The CDR3 nucleotides are TGTGCCAGCAGCTTAATCGACGGAGATACGCAGTATTTT. Its translation: CASSLIDGDTQYF. This chain uses TRBV7-8 with TRBJ2-3; D gene unclear. Between the trimmed V and J ends, which lost 2 bases and 5 bases, there was a span of 8 bases. The CDR3 is made up of 13 amino acids. Germline CDR1 SGHVS, CDR2 FQNEAQ.

This clonotype was seen many times. The chain links TRBV11-2 to TRBJ2-1, with a weak D call TRBD1 (5 bases). The CDR3 is 13 residues long. Germline-derived CDR1 and CDR2 are SGHAT and FQNNGV. V lost 2 bases and J lost 15, with 17 bases in between. The CDR3 DNA is TGTGCCAGCAGCTTAATCCTTGACAGTCGGGCGTTCTTC. Protein product: CASSLILDSRAFF.

This clonotype occurred many times. V is TRBV12-3 or TRBV12-4 and J is TRBJ2-2, with D perhaps assigned TRBD1 or TRBD2 (5 bases each). With 3 bases removed from V and 6 bases from J, the gap between germline ends came to 14 bases. The CDR3 totals 15 residues. The CDR3 DNA is TGTGCCAGCAGTTTTAGCGCCGGGGCTCCCGGGGAGCTGTTTTTT. Translating gives CASSFSAGAPGELFF.

This clonotype was observed a few times. In DNA form, the CDR3 reads TGTGCCAGCAGCTCCGGACAGGGGGACACCATATATTTT. This translates into CASSSGQGDTIYF. The V and J genes are TRBV5-6 and TRBJ1-3; 10 bases map to TRBD1. The CDR3 extends over 13 amino acids. Germline V lookup: CDR1 SGHDT, CDR2 YYEEEE. The V segment lost 3 bases and the J segment 8 bases; nucleotides outside the gene matches: 2.

This clonotype was seen only a few times. V and J are TRBV10-3 and TRBJ2-1, with D unresolved. The V end lost 6 bases, the J end lost 7 bases, and 13 bases lay between the germline ends. The CDR3 contains 13 residues. The germline gives CDR1 ENHRY, CDR2 SYGVKD. The CDR3 DNA is TGTGCCATCAGGACTGCGGTTATAAATGAGCAGTTCTTC. It yields the protein CAIRTAVINEQFF.